Described below is a single T cell receptor (beta chain) sequence and its context. The authors reverse transcribed all of the isolated RNA, so sequencing captured expressed TCRB transcripts. The protocol was immunoSEQ multiplex PCR, while the TCRdb copy is restricted to in-frame clones and leaves out a portion. This table has 850,000 to 900,000 clones, about 17% appearing once. All sorted populations exceeded 95% purity. This specimen belongs to a study of beta chain features in type 1 diabetes. Germline V gene sequence: CDR1 ENHRY, CDR2 SYGVKD. V lost 6 bases to trimming and J lost 0 bases; unmatched junction nucleotides: 8. This CDR3 contains 17 residues.

J is TRBJ2-6 and V is TRBV10-3, with 7 bases identical to TRBD1. What was sequenced was naive CD4+ T cells from blood. The source of this sequence is a woman aged 18 to 35 in good health. The CDR3 here is CAIRPGTEHSGANVLTF. DNA for the CDR3: TGTGCCATCAGGCCCGGGACAGAACACTCTGGGGCCAACGTCCTGACTTTC.